This T cell receptor (beta chain) was captured by sequencing in a study of blood T cell repertoires in COVID-19. The overall study: The samples span acute and convalescent COVID-19 from the United States, Italy and Spain. In each case, the material was cDNA or gDNA derived from T cells, B-cell-depleted T cells, or PBMCs.

Authors' analysis steps: Reference gene primer amplification in the assay estimated nucleated cell counts. The method was immunoSEQ multiplex PCR; TCRdb's version includes in-frame clones alone and lacks a portion of them. From that table come the V and J calls and clone size; the DNA was used to work out D and trimming. The sample consists of roughly 300,000 clones, under 95% of them appearing once. Germline V lookup: CDR1 MNHEY, CDR2 SVGAGI. This CDR3 comprises 13 residues. With 4 bases removed from V and 6 bases from J, the gap between germline ends came to 11 bases. This clone is a singleton in its sample.

Sequenced sample: PBMCs or T cells enriched from blood (not recorded which). The sequence derives from a woman in her twenties or thirties who had recovered from COVID-19. The genes are TRBV6-5 and TRBJ2-3; D may be TRBD1 (6 bases). The chain's CDR3 is CASSFRGSDTQYF. The DNA for the CDR3 is TGTGCCAGCAGTTTCAGGGGATCGGATACGCAGTATTTT.